The rows below give T cell receptor beta chains drawn from one sample of a study of T-cell reconstitution after alpha-beta-depleted transplantation in children. TCRdb passed the PCR reads through MiXCR, listing each CDR3 protein once. There are about 200,000 distinct CDR3 sequences in the sample; about 6% occur only once, and under 6% lies in the top ten. The source was PBMCs, collected before TCRalphabeta/CD19-depleted stem cell transplant. These receptors were obtained from a girl less than two years old with combined immunodeficiency, due to receive a stem cell transplant. Each CDR3 is given with its conserved first and last residue. Each record gives: J gene, V gene, CDR3 protein.

>TRBJ2-1|TRBV12-3/TRBV12-4
CASSGGSEQFF
>TRBJ1-1|TRBV7-2
CASSYLPIGEEGEAFF
>TRBJ2-1|TRBV20-1
CSARDGGTGGFYEQFF
>TRBJ2-7|TRBV7-9
CASSLATGHEQYF
>TRBJ2-7|TRBV20-1
CSATQWSSYEQYF
>TRBJ2-3|TRBV11-1
CASRETKISTDTQYF
>TRBJ2-1|TRBV20-1
CSARSGLEFF
>TRBJ2-7|TRBV29-1
CSVEDTANSYEQYF
>TRBJ2-1|TRBV5-1
CASRQTSGGTTAWNEQFF
>TRBJ2-7|TRBV13
CASSLAGLRGEQYF
>TRBJ1-1|TRBV29-1
CSVEQGSRHFEAFF
>TRBJ2-2|TRBV7-9
CASSRDRGLSGELFF
>TRBJ2-6|TRBV4-1
CASSQVEASGANVLTF
>TRBJ1-2|TRBV29-1
CSVVGGITGQGWGYTF
>TRBJ1-2|TRBV5-1
CASSSRESAYGYTF
>TRBJ2-1|TRBV6-2/TRBV6-3
CASTNDRRPYNEQFF
>TRBJ2-1|TRBV12-3/TRBV12-4
CASNRDRGLYNEQFF
>TRBJ2-7|TRBV20-1
CSVRPGGVYEQYF
>TRBJ2-7|TRBV27
CASSLQGTGFYEQYF
>TRBJ1-4|TRBV12-3/TRBV12-4
CASSLTGLGEKLFF
>TRBJ2-1|TRBV7-9
CASREPSASSYNEQFF